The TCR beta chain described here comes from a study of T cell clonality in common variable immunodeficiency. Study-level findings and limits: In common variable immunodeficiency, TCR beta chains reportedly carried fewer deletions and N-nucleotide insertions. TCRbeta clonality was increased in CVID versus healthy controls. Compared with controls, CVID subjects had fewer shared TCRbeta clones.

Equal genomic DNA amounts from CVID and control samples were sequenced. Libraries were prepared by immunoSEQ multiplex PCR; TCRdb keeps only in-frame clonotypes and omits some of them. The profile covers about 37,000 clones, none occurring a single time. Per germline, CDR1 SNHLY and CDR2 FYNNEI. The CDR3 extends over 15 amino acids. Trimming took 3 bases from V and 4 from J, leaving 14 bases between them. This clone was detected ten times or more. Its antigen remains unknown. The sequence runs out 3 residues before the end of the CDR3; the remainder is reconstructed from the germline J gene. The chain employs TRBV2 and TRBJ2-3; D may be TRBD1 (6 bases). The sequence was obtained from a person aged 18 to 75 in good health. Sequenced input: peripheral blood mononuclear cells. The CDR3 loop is CASSEEQGHADTQYF. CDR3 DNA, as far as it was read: TGTGCCAGCAGTGAGGAACAGGGTCATGCAGATACG. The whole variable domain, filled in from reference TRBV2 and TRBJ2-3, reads EPEVTQTPSHQVTQMGQEVILRCVPISNHLYFYWYRQILGQKVEFLVSFYNNEISEKSEIFDDQFSVERPDGSNFTLKIRSTKLEDSAMYFCASSEEQGHADTQYFGPGTRLTVL.